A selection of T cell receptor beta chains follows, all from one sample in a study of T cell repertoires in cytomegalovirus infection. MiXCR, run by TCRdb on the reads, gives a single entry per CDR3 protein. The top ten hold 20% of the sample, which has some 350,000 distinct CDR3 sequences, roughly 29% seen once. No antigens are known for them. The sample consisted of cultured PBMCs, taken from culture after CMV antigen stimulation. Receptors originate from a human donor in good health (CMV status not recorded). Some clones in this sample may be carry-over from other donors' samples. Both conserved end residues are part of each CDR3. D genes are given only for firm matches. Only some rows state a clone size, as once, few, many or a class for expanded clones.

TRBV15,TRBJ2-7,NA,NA,TGTGCCACCAGCAGTGGGACCTTAGGTCTAGAAAAGAACGAGCAGTACTTC,CATSSGTLGLEKNEQYF
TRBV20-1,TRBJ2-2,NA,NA,TGCAGTGCTAGGCGGACACATAACACCGGGGAGCTGTTTTTT,CSARRTHNTGELFF
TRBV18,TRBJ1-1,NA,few,TGTGCCAGCTCACCTTCGGGACCCGGGGGTACTGAAGCTTTCTTT,CASSPSGPGGTEAFF
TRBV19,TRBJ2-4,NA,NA,TGTGCCAGTAGTACCACGGACGGAAACATTCAGTACTTC,CASSTTDGNIQYF
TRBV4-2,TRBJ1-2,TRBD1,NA,TGTGCCAGCAGCCAAGTAGACAGGGGATCGGGCTACACCTTC,CASSQVDRGSGYTF
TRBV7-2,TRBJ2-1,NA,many,TGTGCCAGCAGCGCTATCTATGAGCAGTTCTTC,CASSAIYEQFF
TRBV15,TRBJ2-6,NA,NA,TGTGCCACCAGCACCCGCTCTGGGGCCAACGTCCTGACTTTC,CATSTRSGANVLTF
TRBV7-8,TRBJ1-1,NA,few,TGTGCCAGCAGCCGTCGACAGGAGGGGAACACTGAAGCTTTCTTT,CASSRRQEGNTEAFF
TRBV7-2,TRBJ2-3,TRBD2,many,TGTGCCAGCAGCCCTCAGCGGGAGGATACGCAGTATTTT,CASSPQREDTQYF
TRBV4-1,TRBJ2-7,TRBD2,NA,TGCGCCAGCAGCCAAGTATTTGCTAGCGGGGTCCCCTACGAGCAGTACTTC,CASSQVFASGVPYEQYF
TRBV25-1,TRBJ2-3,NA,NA,TGTGCCAGCAGGAACGGGTATACGCAGTATTTT,CASRNGYTQYF
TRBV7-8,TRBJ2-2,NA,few,TGTGCCAGCAGCTACGTCACGCCCGGGGAGCTGTTTTTT,CASSYVTPGELFF
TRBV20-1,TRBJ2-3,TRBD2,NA,TGCAGTGCTAGTTCAAGCGGGGCAGATACGCAGTATTTT,CSASSSGADTQYF
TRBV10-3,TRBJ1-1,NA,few,TGTGCCATCAGGGAAGTCAGGGAAGTCACTGAAGCTTTCTTT,CAIREVREVTEAFF
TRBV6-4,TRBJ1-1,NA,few,TGTGCCAGCAGTGCCTCCTCGGGGAACACTGAAGCTTTCTTT,CASSASSGNTEAFF
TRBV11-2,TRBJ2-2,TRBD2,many,TGTGCCAGCAGCTTAGGCGCCCTAACGGGAGGCACCGGGGAGCTGTTTTTT,CASSLGALTGGTGELFF
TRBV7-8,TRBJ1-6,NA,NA,TGTGCCAGCAGCCCCGGGACGGTTCCTTCCTATAATTCACCCCTCCACTTT,CASSPGTVPSYNSPLHF
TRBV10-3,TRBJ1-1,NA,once,TGTGCCATCAGTGAGGCACAGGGTACTGAAGCTTTCTTT,CAISEAQGTEAFF
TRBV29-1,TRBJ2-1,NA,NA,TGCAGCGTTCGCCTAGTTGGTGAGCAGTTCTTC,CSVRLVGEQFF
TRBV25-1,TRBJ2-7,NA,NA,TGTGCCAGCAGTGACCGGAGGGGACACAACACCTACGAGCAGTACTTC,CASSDRRGHNTYEQYF